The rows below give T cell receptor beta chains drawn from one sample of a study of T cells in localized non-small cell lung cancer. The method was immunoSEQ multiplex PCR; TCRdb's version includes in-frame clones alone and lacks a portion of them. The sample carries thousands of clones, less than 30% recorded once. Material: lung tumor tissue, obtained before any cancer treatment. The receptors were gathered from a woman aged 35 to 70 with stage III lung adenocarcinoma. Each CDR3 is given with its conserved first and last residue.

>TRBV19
CASTLTGGGEKLFF
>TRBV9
CASKAGSNEKLFF
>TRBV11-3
CASSLSGATSYEQYF
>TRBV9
CASRTGMGSTYEQYF
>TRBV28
CASSAAGTGGRETQYF
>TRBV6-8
CAISVQGANYGYTF
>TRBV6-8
CASSSTGLETQYF
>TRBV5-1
CASVDLGMNTEAFF
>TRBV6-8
CASSKGQGAREQYF
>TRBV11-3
CASSSLRGPAQETQYF
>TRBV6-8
CASSQLAGTYNEQFF
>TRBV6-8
CAGGGGSGFTDTQYF
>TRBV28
CASTLGSWATNTEAFF
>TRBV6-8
CASSHQRQGVEGYTF
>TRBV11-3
CASSPEGQQNTEAFF
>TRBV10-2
CASSDWTSGSTDTQYF
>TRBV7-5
CASSTTGVSGNTIYF
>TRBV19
CASSLRIPSGANVLTF
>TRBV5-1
CASSLSLAGGNEQFF
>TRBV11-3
CASSLEAGRAYEQYF
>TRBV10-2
CASSRQGDTEAFF